This T cell receptor (beta chain) was identified during a study of identical twins. Study-wide points: Fewer insertions were carried by abundant cord blood beta clonotypes, but none was seen in memory repertoires.

Comments on this clonotype: Its antigen is unknown.

Unique molecular identifiers were present on cDNA, and template switching added a universal primer site. One entry per CDR3 protein results from TCRdb running MiXCR on the 5' RACE reads. The table records 400,000 to 650,000 distinct CDR3 sequences, 20% to 25% of them present only once. CDR1 and CDR2 from the germline V gene are LNHDA and SQIVND (reference sequence). The CDR3 consists of 12 residues. The germline V and J ends were trimmed by 6 bases and 5 bases, with 10 bases remaining between them. The sample was also linked to a second study, of T cells expressing NK-cell markers.

This clonotype originated in a woman under 30 in good health. The sequenced material came from CD4+ T cells sorted from blood. V gene TRBV19 combines with J gene TRBJ2-5; D is possibly TRBD2 (6 bases). The CDR3 loop is CASRTAGETQYF. DNA for the CDR3: TGTGCCAGTAGAACCGCGGGGGAGACCCAGTACTTC. The full variable domain, in which reference TRBV19 and TRBJ2-5 provide the parts outside the CDR3, is DGGITQSPKYLFRKEGQNVTLSCEQNLNHDAMYWYRQDPGQGLRLIYYSQIVNDFQKGDIAEGYSVSREKKESFPLTVTSAQKNPTAFYLCASRTAGETQYFGPGTRLLVL.